One sample yielded the 31 T cell receptor beta chains listed below, sequenced in a study of spatial heterogeneity in lung cancer. Findings of the study overall: Mutation counts in tumors were tracked by counts of expanded intratumoral alpha and beta TCRs.

TCRdb analysed the 5' RACE reads with MiXCR anew, one entry per CDR3 protein. Counted here are 5,600 or so distinct CDR3 sequences, 4.8% occurring once; the ten biggest clones make up approximately 23%. Their antigens are not known. Documented time point: sample taken at primary tumor resection. The sequencing here drew on lung tumor tissue, taken at surgery. The receptors stem from a male donor with early-stage non-small cell lung cancer.

This clonotype was observed at least ten times. Because the library targeted alpha chains, this beta chain is an off-target read whose size means little. The chain employs TRBV7-6 and TRBJ1-1; TRBD1 is a possible D gene (6 bases). From germline, CDR1 is SGHVS and CDR2 FNYEAQ. This CDR3 has 15 residues. V lost 1 base and J lost 3, with 12 bases in between. DNA of the CDR3: TGTGCCAGCAGCTTAGAGGGGGGGCCCTACACTGAAGCTTTCTTT. Protein sequence: CASSLEGGPYTEAFF.

This clonotype showed up many times. This beta chain is an off-target read within a library intended for alpha chains, so its frequency means little. This rearrangement joins TRBV7-3 to TRBJ2-2; 9 nucleotides line up with TRBD1. V was clipped by 0 bases and J by 5 bases; unmatched bases: 7. The germline V gene encodes CDR1 SGHTA and CDR2 FQGTGA. The CDR3 loop spans 17 amino acids. The CDR3 sequence is CASSLTSGQGRTGELFF. CDR3 coding DNA: TGTGCCAGCAGCTTAACTTCAGGACAGGGGAGGACCGGGGAGCTGTTTTTT.

There are many counts of this clonotype. Because the library targeted alpha chains, this beta chain is an off-target read whose size means little. The CDR3 DNA follows: TGTGCCAGCAGCCGGACAGGGGGCGGGGGCTACACCTTC. It encodes CASSRTGGGGYTF. J is TRBJ1-2 and V is TRBV3-1; 11 bases fit TRBD1. With V trimmed by 4 bases and J by 8 bases, 3 bases remained unmatched. Germline V CDR1 and CDR2: LGHDT, YNNKEL (reference sequence). CDR3 length: 13 amino acids.

This clonotype was detected ten times or more. The size of this beta chain means little, since it is a stray read in a library made for alpha chains. The chain uses TRBV4-1 and TRBJ1-6; D is perhaps TRBD1 (5 bases). This CDR3 is built from 17 residues. The germline V gene has CDR1 MGHRA and CDR2 YSYEKL. V lost 0 bases, J lost 0 bases, and 9 bases lay in between. The CDR3 nucleotides read TGCGCCAGCAGCCAAGATTGGGGGAGCTCCTATAATTCACCCCTCCACTTT. It encodes CASSQDWGSSYNSPLHF.

Many counts were recorded for this clonotype. In a library made to pick up alpha chains, this beta chain is a stray read with a size that means little. The chain has TRBV13 and TRBJ2-2; TRBD2 matches at 14 bases. This CDR3 is built from 18 residues. Germline V gives CDR1 PRHDT, CDR2 FYEKMQ (reference sequence). V shed 4 bases and J 2 bases; nucleotides not matched to a gene: 6. In nucleotides, the CDR3 is TGTGCCAGCAGCTCCTCTGGACTAGCGGGAGGAAACACCGGGGAGCTGTTTTTT. Its translation is CASSSSGLAGGNTGELFF.

This clonotype occurred many times. With the library built for alpha chains, this beta chain is off target and its frequency is not meaningful. The V and J genes are TRBV7-2 and TRBJ1-6; a weak D match, TRBD1 (5 bases). The CDR3 has 13 residues. V lost 1 base and J lost 13, with 11 bases in between. The V gene's germline CDR1 is SGHTA and CDR2 FQGNSA. CDR3 sequence (DNA): TGTGCCAGCAGCTTAGATAGGGGAGCTCCCCTCCACTTT. It encodes CASSLDRGAPLHF.

This clonotype came up many times. Since it is a stray read in a library aimed at alpha chains, this beta chain has a size that is not meaningful. The chain joins TRBV6-5 to TRBJ2-3; unclear D gene. V was pared by 2 bases and J by 6 bases, with 6 bases between. The CDR3 is made up of 12 amino acids. Germline-derived CDR1 and CDR2 are MNHEY and SVGAGI. CDR3 sequence reads: CASSYGRDTQYF. In nucleotides, the CDR3 is TGTGCCAGCAGTTACGGCCGGGATACGCAGTATTTT.

This clonotype is labeled as medium-sized. Since the library was made to target alpha chains, this beta chain is a stray read and its abundance is not meaningful. V gene TRBV11-1 combines with J gene TRBJ2-2; D unclear. Trimming left V 5 bases short and J 1 base short, with 14 bases between. Looked up from germline, CDR1 is SGHAT and CDR2 is FQDESV (reference sequence). CDR3 length: 16 amino acids. The CDR3 DNA reads as TGTGCCAGCAGCCCCGAGGATGAGCGGAACACCGGGGAGCTGTTTTTT. It codes for CASSPEDERNTGELFF.

As to this clonotype: A library made for alpha chains picked up this beta chain off target, so its size means little. The J gene is TRBJ1-2, the V gene TRBV7-2, with TRBD1 matching over 7 bases. Germline CDR1 reads SGHTA; CDR2 reads FQGNSA. CDR3 length equals 12 residues. With 6 bases clipped from V and 6 bases from J, the junction kept 4 bases outside the gene matches. In nucleotides, the CDR3 is TGTGCCAGCAGACAGGGGAACCATGGCTACACCTTC. Amino acid sequence: CASRQGNHGYTF.

This clonotype was seen only a few times. This beta chain came through as a stray read in a library set up for alpha chains, and its size says little. In DNA, the CDR3 is TGTGCCAGCAGCCTCAGAGGGAGGGCCTCCTACGAGCAGTACTTC. This gives the protein CASSLRGRASYEQYF. The rearrangement uses TRBV7-2 and TRBJ2-7; 7 bases fit TRBD2. Germline V gene data show CDR1 as SGHTA and CDR2 as FQGNSA. Unmatched junction bases numbered 7, after V lost 5 bases and J lost 0 bases. The CDR3 spans 15 residues.

This clonotype showed up many times. This beta chain lies outside the target of a library built for alpha chains; its clone size means little. The V gene is TRBV5-1, the J gene TRBJ2-2; D remains unclear. With 0 bases removed from V and 0 bases from J, the gap between germline ends came to 3 bases. Looked up from germline, CDR1 is SGHRS and CDR2 is YFSETQ. The CDR3 loop spans 14 amino acids. This CDR3 is CASSLAPNTGELFF. CDR3 nucleotides: TGCGCCAGCAGCTTGGCACCGAACACCGGGGAGCTGTTTTTT.

This clonotype was detected many times. This beta chain is a stray read from a library made for alpha chains; its abundance is not meaningful. The rearrangement uses TRBV28 and TRBJ2-5, with 7 bases aligning to TRBD1. Germline-derived CDR1 and CDR2 are MDHEN and SYDVKM. The J segment lost 5 bases and the V segment lost 5 bases, leaving 14 bases of the junction unmatched. The CDR3 loop spans 16 amino acids. The CDR3 spells CASSQGGLGAGETQYF. The CDR3 DNA sequence: TGTGCCAGCAGTCAAGGGGGCCTGGGGGCCGGGGAGACCCAGTACTTC.

This clonotype was counted many times. Found in a library prepared for alpha chains, this beta chain is an off-target read, and its abundance has little meaning. V gene TRBV7-2 combines with J gene TRBJ2-3; the match to TRBD1 covers 7 bases. Per the germline V gene, CDR1 is SGHTA and CDR2 is FQGNSA. V shed 5 bases and J 1 base; nucleotides not matched to a gene: 6. This CDR3 has 15 residues. The CDR3 loop is CASSANRGGTDTQYF. The CDR3 nucleotides are TGTGCCAGCAGCGCTAACAGGGGAGGCACAGATACGCAGTATTTT.

This clonotype was found many times. This beta chain is an off-target read within a library intended for alpha chains, so its frequency means little. V is TRBV28 and J is TRBJ1-1; TRBD1 is a possible D gene (6 bases). V lost 6 bases to trimming and J lost 3 bases, with 17 bases between them. CDR1 and CDR2 (germline): MDHEN, SYDVKM. This CDR3 is 15 amino acids long. CDR3 sequence reads: CASRRGAEPYTEAFF. The DNA of the CDR3 is TGTGCCAGCAGACGGGGGGCGGAACCCTACACTGAAGCTTTCTTT.

This clonotype was seen ten or more times. This beta chain appears as a stray read in a library generated for alpha chains; its size is not informative. J is TRBJ1-2 and V is TRBV14, with 8 bases matching TRBD1. The V and J ends lost 0 bases and 3 bases, in that order; junction bases with no gene match: 6. From germline, CDR1 is SGHDN and CDR2 FVKESK. The CDR3 sequence is 16 residues long. For the CDR3, the DNA is TGTGCCAGCAGCCAAGAATGGACAGGGATCGACTATGGCTACACCTTC. Its translation: CASSQEWTGIDYGYTF.

This clonotype appeared a few times. This beta chain lies outside the target of a library built for alpha chains; its clone size means little. V and J are TRBV20-1 and TRBJ2-7; 10 nucleotides agree with TRBD1. J gave up 9 bases and V 6 bases, and 5 bases lay outside the gene matches. Per the germline V gene, CDR1 is DFQATT and CDR2 is SNEGSKA (reference sequence). There are 11 residues in the CDR3. CDR3 sequence: CSAWTGGGQYF. The CDR3 bases are TGCAGTGCCTGGACAGGGGGAGGGCAGTACTTC.

This clonotype occurred many times. Since the library was made to target alpha chains, this beta chain is a stray read and its abundance is not meaningful. The rearrangement uses TRBV12-3 or TRBV12-4 and TRBJ1-4, with unresolved D. The CDR3 spans 18 residues. V shed 5 bases and J shed 1 base, with 20 bases lying between them. The CDR3 DNA is TGTGCCAGCAGTCCACCAGCAACTAATGAAAAAACTAATGAAAAACTGTTTTTT. Translating gives CASSPPATNEKTNEKLFF.

This clonotype was picked up many times. The library was prepared for alpha chains; this beta chain is a stray read, so its frequency means little. The chain uses TRBV28 and TRBJ1-5; D remains ambiguous. The CDR3 loop spans 13 amino acids. Between the trimmed V and J ends, which lost 7 bases and 1 base, there was a span of 8 bases. Looked up from germline, CDR1 is MDHEN and CDR2 is SYDVKM. CDR3 in DNA: TGTGCCAGCATCCGGGGAAGCAATCAGCCCCAGCATTTT. Amino acids: CASIRGSNQPQHF.

This clonotype is categorized as medium-sized. The library was designed around alpha chains, so this beta chain is a stray read whose abundance carries little weight. CDR3 in DNA: TGTGCCAGTTCCCGGGACAGGACCTACGAGCAGTACTTC. Its protein is CASSRDRTYEQYF. This chain connects TRBV19 to TRBJ2-7; 8 nucleotides agree with TRBD1. The germline V gene encodes CDR1 LNHDA and CDR2 SQIVND (reference sequence). This CDR3 spans 13 amino acids. Trimming took 8 bases from V and 2 from J; bases not matched to a gene: 5.

This clonotype was counted ten times or more. For a library built for alpha chains, this beta chain is a stray read; little rests on its size. The chain uses TRBV27 and TRBJ2-3, with D perhaps matching TRBD1 (6 bases). Trimming took 4 bases from V and 6 from J, leaving 11 bases between them. CDR1 and CDR2 from the germline V gene are MNHEY and SMNVEV (reference sequence). This CDR3 contains 13 residues. Here the CDR3 reads CASSWTDEDTQYF. As DNA, the CDR3 is TGTGCCAGCAGTTGGACAGACGAGGATACGCAGTATTTT.

This clonotype was found many times. In a library made to pick up alpha chains, this beta chain is a stray read with a size that means little. The chain carries TRBV7-6 and TRBJ1-1; D call uncertain. V lost 6 bases to trimming and J lost 0 bases, with 14 bases between them. Looked up from germline, CDR1 is SGHVS and CDR2 is FNYEAQ. This CDR3 is 15 amino acids long. CDR3 amino acids: CASSPRPDMNTEAFF. The CDR3 coding sequence is TGTGCCAGCAGTCCACGGCCGGATATGAACACTGAAGCTTTCTTT.

This clonotype is judged medium-sized. For a library built for alpha chains, this beta chain is a stray read; little rests on its size. V and J are TRBV2 and TRBJ2-1; TRBD2 might be the D (6 bases). The germline V gene encodes CDR1 SNHLY and CDR2 FYNNEI. The CDR3 is made up of 13 amino acids. Trimming took 2 bases from V and 15 from J, leaving 17 bases between them. CDR3 nucleotide sequence: TGTGCCAGCAGTGAATCGGAGACTAGAGATATGTTCTTC. Protein: CASSESETRDMFF.

Within the sample, this clonotype is medium-sized. The library was built for alpha chains, so this beta chain is an off-target read and its size means little. V is TRBV7-9 and J is TRBJ2-7, with 7 bases fitting TRBD1. Germline-derived CDR1 and CDR2 are SEHNR and FQNEAQ (reference sequence). The CDR3 has 14 amino acids. V was pared by 5 bases and J by 6 bases, with 10 bases of the junction left unmatched. The CDR3 region is CASSQINAGGEQYF. As DNA, the CDR3 is TGTGCCAGCAGCCAAATAAACGCAGGGGGCGAGCAGTACTTC.

This clonotype was observed at least ten times. With the library built for alpha chains, this beta chain is off target and its frequency is not meaningful. The chain links TRBV7-9 to TRBJ2-7; 7 nucleotides line up with TRBD1. Per the germline V gene, CDR1 is SEHNR and CDR2 is FQNEAQ (reference sequence). J gave up 5 bases and V 10 bases, and 8 bases lay outside the gene matches. The CDR3 has 12 amino acids. CDR3: CATTKTGHEQYF. The CDR3, as DNA: TGTGCCACCACAAAGACAGGGCACGAGCAGTACTTC.

By share of the sample, this clonotype is medium-sized (0.01 to 0.1%). Little can be read into the size of this beta chain, an off-target read in a library designed for alpha chains. The chain has TRBV18 and TRBJ1-2; 7 bases align to TRBD1. The V gene's germline CDR1 is KGHSH and CDR2 LQKENI. The CDR3 consists of 14 residues. V was clipped by 2 bases and J by 6 bases; unmatched bases: 6. The CDR3 region is CASSPRQGGDGYTF. The DNA for the CDR3 is TGTGCCAGCTCACCAAGGCAGGGGGGTGATGGCTACACCTTC.

This clonotype has ten or more counts. Within a library made for alpha chains, this beta chain is off target, and its count is uninformative. The J gene is TRBJ1-5, the V gene TRBV24-1, with 7 bases matching TRBD1. V shed 7 bases and J 0 bases; nucleotides not matched to a gene: 14. The length of the CDR3 is 18 residues. Germline lookup yields CDR1 KGHDR and CDR2 SFDVKD. CDR3 region: CATRDRQNRPYSNQPQHF. CDR3 nucleotide sequence: TGTGCCACCAGGGACAGGCAAAATAGGCCCTATAGCAATCAGCCCCAGCATTTT.

This clonotype was observed at least ten times. This beta chain is an unintended read in a library built for alpha chains; its size means little. The chain uses TRBV7-9 and TRBJ2-5; D ambiguous. Per the germline V gene, CDR1 is SEHNR and CDR2 is FQNEAQ (reference sequence). CDR3 size: 13 residues. Trimming took 8 bases from V and 4 from J, leaving 14 bases between them. The CDR3, as DNA: TGTGCCAGCGGGTCTTTGATGTCAGAGACCCAGTACTTC. Its translation: CASGSLMSETQYF. Full variable domain (outside the CDR3, taken from reference TRBV7-9 and TRBJ2-5): DTGVSQNPRHKITKRGQNVTFRCDPISEHNRLYWYRQTLGQGPEFLTYFQNEAQLEKSRLLSDRFSAERPKGSFSTLEIQRTEQGDSAMYLCASGSLMSETQYFGPGTRLLVL.

This clonotype is classed as medium-sized. This beta chain is an off-target read within a library intended for alpha chains, so its frequency means little. The chain couples TRBV9 to TRBJ2-3, with 9 bases identical to TRBD2. Germline values: CDR1 SGDLS, CDR2 YYNGEE. V was pared by 4 bases and J by 5 bases, with 8 bases of the junction left unmatched. There are 15 residues in the CDR3. CDR3 nucleotides: TGTGCCAGCAGCCCCAGAGGAGCGGGAGGAGATACGCAGTATTTT. It yields the protein CASSPRGAGGDTQYF. The full variable domain, completed using reference TRBV9 and TRBJ2-3, is DSGVTQTPKHLITATGQRVTLRCSPRSGDLSVYWYQQSLDQGLQFLIQYYNGEERAKGNILERFSAQQFPDLHSELNLSSLELGDSALYFCASSPRGAGGDTQYFGPGTRLTVL.

This clonotype occurred many times. This beta chain is an unintended read in a library built for alpha chains; its size means little. The chain recombines TRBV28 with TRBJ1-1; D is possibly TRBD1 (5 bases). Germline V gene lookup returns CDR1 MDHEN and CDR2 SYDVKM. The CDR3 runs to 14 residues. Trimming removed 7 bases at V and 8 bases at J, with 20 bases between. CDR3 in amino acids: CASTPRAGRREAFF. CDR3 DNA sequence: TGTGCCAGCACCCCTCGAGCGGGGCGACGGGAAGCTTTCTTT. Combining the CDR3 with reference TRBV28 and TRBJ1-1 gives the whole variable domain DVKVTQSSRYLVKRTGEKVFLECVQDMDHENMFWYRQDPGLGLRLIYFSYDVKMKEKGDIPEGYSVSREKKERFSLILESASTNQTSMYLCASTPRAGRREAFFGQGTRLTVV.

In this sample, this clonotype is medium-sized (0.01 to 0.1%). This beta chain was picked up by a library intended for alpha chains and is off target, so its count carries little meaning. This CDR3 reads CASSYTTGRYGYTF. DNA for the CDR3: TGTGCCAGCAGTTACACGACAGGGAGATATGGCTACACCTTC. This chain connects TRBV6-5 to TRBJ1-2; TRBD1 aligns across 7 bases. The V gene's germline CDR1 is MNHEY and CDR2 SVGAGI. CDR3 length equals 14 residues. V lost 2 bases and J lost 5; bases outside the gene matches: 5.

This clonotype is categorized as medium-sized (0.01 to 0.1%). Little can be read into the size of this beta chain, an off-target read in a library designed for alpha chains. The gene calls are TRBV20-1 and TRBJ1-6; the D is unclear. The CDR3 contains 15 residues. Germline V gene data show CDR1 as DFQATT and CDR2 as SNEGSKA (reference sequence). V was pared by 5 bases and J by 10 bases, with 21 bases between. As DNA, the CDR3 is TGCAGTGCTGTCCAGCCGATACCTCAAGCGTCACCCCTCCACTTT. This gives the protein CSAVQPIPQASPLHF.